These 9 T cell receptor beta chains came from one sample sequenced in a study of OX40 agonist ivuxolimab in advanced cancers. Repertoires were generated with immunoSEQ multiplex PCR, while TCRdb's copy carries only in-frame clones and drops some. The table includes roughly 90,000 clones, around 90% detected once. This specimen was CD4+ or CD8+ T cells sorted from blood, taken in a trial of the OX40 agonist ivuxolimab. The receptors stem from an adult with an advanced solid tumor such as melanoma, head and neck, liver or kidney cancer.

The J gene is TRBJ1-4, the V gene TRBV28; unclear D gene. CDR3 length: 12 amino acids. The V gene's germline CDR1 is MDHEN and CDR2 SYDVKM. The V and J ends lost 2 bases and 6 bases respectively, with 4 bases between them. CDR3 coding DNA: TGTGCCAGCAGTTTAAGGGATGAAAAACTGTTTTTT. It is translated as CASSLRDEKLFF.

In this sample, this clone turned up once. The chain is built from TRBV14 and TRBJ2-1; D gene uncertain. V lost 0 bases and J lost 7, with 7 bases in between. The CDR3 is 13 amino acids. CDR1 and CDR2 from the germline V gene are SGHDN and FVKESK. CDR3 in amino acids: CASSQDWRNEQFF. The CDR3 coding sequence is TGTGCCAGCAGCCAAGATTGGAGAAATGAGCAGTTCTTC.

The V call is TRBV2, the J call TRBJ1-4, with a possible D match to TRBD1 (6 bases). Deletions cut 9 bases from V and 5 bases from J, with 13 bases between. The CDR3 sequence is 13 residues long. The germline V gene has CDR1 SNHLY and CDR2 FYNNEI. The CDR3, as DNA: TGTGCCAGTGACGGGGGGCGAAATGAAAAACTGTTTTTT. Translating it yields CASDGGRNEKLFF.

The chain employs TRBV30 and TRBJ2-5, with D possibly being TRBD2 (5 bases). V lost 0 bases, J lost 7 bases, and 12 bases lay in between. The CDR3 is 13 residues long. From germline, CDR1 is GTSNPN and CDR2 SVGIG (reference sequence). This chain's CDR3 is CAWSVGEFGTQYF. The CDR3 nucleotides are TGTGCCTGGAGTGTGGGAGAATTTGGGACCCAGTACTTC.

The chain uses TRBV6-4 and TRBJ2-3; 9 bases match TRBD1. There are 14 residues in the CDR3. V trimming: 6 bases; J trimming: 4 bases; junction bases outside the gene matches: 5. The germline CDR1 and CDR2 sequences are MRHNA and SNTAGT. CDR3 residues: CASSDRGSPDTQYF. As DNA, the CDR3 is TGTGCCAGCAGCGACAGGGGGTCCCCAGATACGCAGTATTTT.

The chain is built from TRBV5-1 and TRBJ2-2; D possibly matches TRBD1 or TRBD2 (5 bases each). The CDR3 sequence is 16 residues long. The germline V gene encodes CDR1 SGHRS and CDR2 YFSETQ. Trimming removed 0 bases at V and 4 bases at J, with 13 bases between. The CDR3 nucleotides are TGCGCCAGCAGCTTGGAGCAGGGTGGAGGCACCGGGGAGCTGTTTTTT. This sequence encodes CASSLEQGGGTGELFF.

CDR3 in amino acids: CSFRDRGLNEQFF. CDR3 sequence (DNA): TGCAGCTTCCGGGACAGGGGGCTTAATGAGCAGTTCTTC. The rearrangement links TRBV29-1 to TRBJ2-1; 12 nucleotides agree with TRBD1. After removal of 8 bases from V and 7 bases from J, the junction contained 6 bases not matched to a gene. The germline CDR1 and CDR2 sequences are SQVTM and ANQGSEA. This CDR3 is built from 13 residues.

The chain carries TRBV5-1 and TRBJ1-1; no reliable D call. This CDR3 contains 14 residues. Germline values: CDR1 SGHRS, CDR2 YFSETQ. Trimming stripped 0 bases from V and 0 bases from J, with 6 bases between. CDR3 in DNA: TGCGCCAGCAGCTTGGGTCCCGTGAACACTGAAGCTTTCTTT. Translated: CASSLGPVNTEAFF.

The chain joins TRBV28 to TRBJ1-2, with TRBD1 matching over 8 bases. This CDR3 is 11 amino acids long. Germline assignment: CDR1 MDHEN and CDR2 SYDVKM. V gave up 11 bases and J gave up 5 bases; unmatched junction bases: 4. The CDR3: CASRDRYGYTF. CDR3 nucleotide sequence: TGTGCCTCAAGGGACAGGTATGGCTACACCTTC.